This record looks at one TCR beta chain sequence and its context. Antigen unknown. This record comes from a study of CD8+CD57+ T cells in acquired aplastic anemia. Study-wide results and limits: No significant patient-versus-control difference appeared in CD8+ Simpson's diversity.

The template for TCR beta VDJ and CDR3 sequence profiling was genomic DNA. One entry per CDR3 protein results from TCRdb running MiXCR on the reads. The sample includes 200,000 to 250,000 distinct CDR3 sequences, roughly 53% seen only once; the top ten take 15% to 20%. Before being chosen for sequencing, patients had shown CD8+CD57+ cell expansion by flow cytometry. The length of the CDR3 is 13 residues. Deletions cut 7 bases from V and 4 bases from J, with 13 bases between. Germline V gene data show CDR1 as PRHDT and CDR2 as FYEKMQ (reference sequence). Sequencing was done on a sample of sorted CD4+, CD8+, or CD8+CD57+ T cells (not recorded which) from PBMCs. This clonotype was obtained from a human donor with aplastic anemia. The chain recombines TRBV13 with TRBJ1-1; no clear D. CDR3 nucleotide sequence: TGTGCCAGCACGGGTAACCTACTCACTGAAGCTTTCTTT. This gives the protein CASTGNLLTEAFF.